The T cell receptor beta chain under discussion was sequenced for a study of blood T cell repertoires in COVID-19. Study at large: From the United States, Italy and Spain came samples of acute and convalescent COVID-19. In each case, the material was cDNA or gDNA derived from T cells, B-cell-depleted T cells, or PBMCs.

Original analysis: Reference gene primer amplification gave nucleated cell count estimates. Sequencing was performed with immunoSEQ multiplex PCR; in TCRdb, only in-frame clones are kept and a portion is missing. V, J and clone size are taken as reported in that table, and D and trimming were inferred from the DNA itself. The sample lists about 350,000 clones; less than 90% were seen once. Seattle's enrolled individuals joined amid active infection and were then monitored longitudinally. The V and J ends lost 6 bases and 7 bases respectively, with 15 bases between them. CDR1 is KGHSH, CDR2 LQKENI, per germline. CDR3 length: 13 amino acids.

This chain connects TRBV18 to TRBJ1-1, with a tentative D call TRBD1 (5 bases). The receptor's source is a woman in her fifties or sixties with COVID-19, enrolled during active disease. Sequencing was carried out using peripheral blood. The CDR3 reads CASSREPQGEAFF. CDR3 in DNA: TGTGCCAGCTCCCGCGAACCTCAGGGTGAAGCTTTCTTT.